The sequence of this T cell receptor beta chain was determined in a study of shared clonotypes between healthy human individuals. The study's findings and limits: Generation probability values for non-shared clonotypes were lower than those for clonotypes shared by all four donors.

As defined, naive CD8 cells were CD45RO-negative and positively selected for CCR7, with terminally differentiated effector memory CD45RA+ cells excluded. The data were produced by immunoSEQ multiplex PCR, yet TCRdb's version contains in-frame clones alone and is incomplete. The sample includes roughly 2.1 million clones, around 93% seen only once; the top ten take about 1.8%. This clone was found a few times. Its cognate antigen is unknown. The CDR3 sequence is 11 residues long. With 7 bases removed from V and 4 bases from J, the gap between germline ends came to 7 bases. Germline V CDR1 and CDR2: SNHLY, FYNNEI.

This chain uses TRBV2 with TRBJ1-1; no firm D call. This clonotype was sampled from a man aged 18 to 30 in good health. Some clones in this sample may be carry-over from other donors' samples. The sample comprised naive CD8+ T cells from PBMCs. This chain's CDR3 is CASNIPTEAFF. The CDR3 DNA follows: TGTGCCAGCAATATTCCCACTGAAGCTTTCTTT.